This entry describes one T cell receptor beta chain. Profiling relied on immunoSEQ multiplex PCR, and the TCRdb table lists in-frame clones only, not all of them. Of tens of thousands of clones in the sample, roughly 93% were seen once. This entry is derived from a study of control samples from healthy donors and cancer patients. Trimming shortened V by 8 bases and J by 2 bases, and 9 bases separated the two germline ends. Germline lookup yields CDR1 LGHDT and CDR2 YNNKEL (reference sequence). This CDR3 contains 12 residues. Sequencing input: PBMCs. The rearrangement joins TRBV3-1 (or the pseudogene TRBV3-2) to TRBJ1-1; possible D gene TRBD1, 5 bases. This receptor was taken from a woman between 40 and 55 years old with lung cancer. CDR3 nucleotides: TGTGCCAGCCAGGGAAGTAACACTGAAGCTTTCTTT. Translated: CASQGSNTEAFF.